The T cell receptor (beta chain) under discussion was sequenced for a study of long-term antiretroviral therapy in people with HIV. The V end lost 2 bases, the J end lost 1 base, and 11 bases lay between the germline ends. The CDR3 consists of 15 residues. The germline gives CDR1 KGHSH, CDR2 LQKENI. Researchers report immunoSEQ v3.0 was run at survey level. Profiled with immunoSEQ multiplex PCR; TCRdb holds only in-frame clones, not every one. This sample has about 39,000 clones, with more than 80% found just once. The study drew at least one pre-ART and at least two post-ART PBMC samples from every donor.

The source material was unsorted PBMCs, sampled 3.1 years after starting antiretroviral therapy. The chain links TRBV18 to TRBJ2-5; weak D call: TRBD1 (5 bases). This receptor was taken from a woman in her forties or fifties with HIV. The CDR3 DNA reads TGTGCCAGCTCACCAGGGGCAAGAGGCCAAGAGACCCAGTACTTC. It codes for CASSPGARGQETQYF.